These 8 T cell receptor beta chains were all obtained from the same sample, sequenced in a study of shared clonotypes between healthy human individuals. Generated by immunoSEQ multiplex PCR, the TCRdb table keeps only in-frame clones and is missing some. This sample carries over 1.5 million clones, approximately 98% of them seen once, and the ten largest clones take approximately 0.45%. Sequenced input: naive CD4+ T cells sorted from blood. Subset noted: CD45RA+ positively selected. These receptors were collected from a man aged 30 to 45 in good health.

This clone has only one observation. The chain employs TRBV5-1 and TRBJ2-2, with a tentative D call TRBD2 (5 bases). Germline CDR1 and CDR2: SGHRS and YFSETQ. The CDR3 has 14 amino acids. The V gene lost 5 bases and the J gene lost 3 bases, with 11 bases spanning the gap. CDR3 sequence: CASRRVLDTGELFF. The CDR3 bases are TGCGCCAGCAGGAGGGTTTTGGACACCGGGGAGCTGTTTTTT.

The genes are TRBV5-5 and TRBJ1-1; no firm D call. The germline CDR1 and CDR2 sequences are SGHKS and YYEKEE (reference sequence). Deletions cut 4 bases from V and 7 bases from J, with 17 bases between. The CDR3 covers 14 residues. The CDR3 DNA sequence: TGTGCCAGCAGCCCATTACACGTCAGTAGTGAAGCTTTCTTT. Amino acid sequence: CASSPLHVSSEAFF.

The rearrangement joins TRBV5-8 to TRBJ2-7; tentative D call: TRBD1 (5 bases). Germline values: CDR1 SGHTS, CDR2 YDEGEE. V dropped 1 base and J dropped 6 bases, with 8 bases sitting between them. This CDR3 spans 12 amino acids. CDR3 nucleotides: TGTGCCAGCAGCTTGAGGGGTTTCGAGCAGTACTTC. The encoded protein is CASSLRGFEQYF.

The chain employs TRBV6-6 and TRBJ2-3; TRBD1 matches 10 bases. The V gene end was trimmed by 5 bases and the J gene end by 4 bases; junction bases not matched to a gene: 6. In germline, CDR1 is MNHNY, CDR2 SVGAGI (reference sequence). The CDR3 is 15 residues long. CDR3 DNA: TGTGCCAGCAGTACTTGGGGACAGGGGCCAGATACGCAGTATTTT. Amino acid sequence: CASSTWGQGPDTQYF.

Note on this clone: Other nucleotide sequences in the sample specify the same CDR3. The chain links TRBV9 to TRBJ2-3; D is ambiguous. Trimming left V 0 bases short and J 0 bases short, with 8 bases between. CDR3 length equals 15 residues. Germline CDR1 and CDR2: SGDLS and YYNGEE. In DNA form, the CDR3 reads TGTGCCAGCAGCGTAGTCGGCAGGAGCACAGATACGCAGTATTTT. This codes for CASSVVGRSTDTQYF.

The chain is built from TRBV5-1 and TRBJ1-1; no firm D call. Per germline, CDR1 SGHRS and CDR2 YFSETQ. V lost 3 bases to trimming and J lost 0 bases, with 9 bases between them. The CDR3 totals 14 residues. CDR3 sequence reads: CASSSSGLNTEAFF. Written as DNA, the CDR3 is TGCGCCAGCAGCTCGTCCGGACTGAACACTGAAGCTTTCTTT. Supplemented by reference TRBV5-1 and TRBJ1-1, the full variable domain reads KAGVTQTPRYLIKTRGQQVTLSCSPISGHRSVSWYQQTPGQGLQFLFEYFSETQRNKGNFPGRFSGRQFSNSRSEMNVSTLELGDSALYLCASSSSGLNTEAFFGQGTRLTVV.

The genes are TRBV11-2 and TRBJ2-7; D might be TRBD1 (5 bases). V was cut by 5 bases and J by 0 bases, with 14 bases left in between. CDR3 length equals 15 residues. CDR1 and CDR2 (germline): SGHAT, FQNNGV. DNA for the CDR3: TGTGCCAGCAGCCCAGGTACAGGCCTCTCCTACGAGCAGTACTTC. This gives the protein CASSPGTGLSYEQYF.

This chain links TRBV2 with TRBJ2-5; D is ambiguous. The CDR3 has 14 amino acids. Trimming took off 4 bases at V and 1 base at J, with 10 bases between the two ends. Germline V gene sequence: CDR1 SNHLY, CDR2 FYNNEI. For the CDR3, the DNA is TGTGCCAGCAGTGCTCTGGGCCTCCAAGAGACCCAGTACTTC. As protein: CASSALGLQETQYF.